The rows below give T cell receptor beta chains drawn from one sample of a study of T cells after yellow fever vaccination. MiXCR, applied by TCRdb to the 5' RACE reads, yields one record per CDR3 protein. In the table there are 300,000 to 350,000 distinct CDR3 sequences, under 5% of which are singletons. The material was PBMCs, obtained 5 days after the yellow fever booster vaccination. The receptors here all came from a man between 18 and 29 years old who received the YFV17D yellow fever vaccine. Each CDR3 is given with its conserved first and last residue. The D gene is left open where the match is weak. Where a row states a size, it is once, few, many or the class of an expanded clone; other rows omit it.

d_call: TRBD1; v_call: TRBV5-1; cdr3_length: 17; clone_size: few; j_call: TRBJ1-5; cdr3_nt: TGCGCCAGCAGCTTGGATCCCCTGGACAGGGACAATCAGCCCCAGCATTTT; cdr3_aa: CASSLDPLDRDNQPQHF
d_call: -; v_call: TRBV12-5; cdr3_length: 15; clone_size: -; j_call: TRBJ2-1; cdr3_nt: TGTGCTAGTGGTTTGGTAGGTGGGGAGGACAATGAGCAGTTCTTC; cdr3_aa: CASGLVGGEDNEQFF
d_call: -; v_call: TRBV4-1; cdr3_length: 17; clone_size: -; j_call: TRBJ2-3; cdr3_nt: TGCGCCAGCAGCCAAGAGATGTCGGGGCCGCAGAGAGATACGCAGTATTTT; cdr3_aa: CASSQEMSGPQRDTQYF
d_call: -; v_call: TRBV11-2; cdr3_length: 14; clone_size: -; j_call: TRBJ2-1; cdr3_nt: TGTGCCAGCAGCTTATTTCGGGGGTGGAATGAGCAGTTCTTC; cdr3_aa: CASSLFRGWNEQFF
d_call: -; v_call: TRBV7-2; cdr3_length: 15; clone_size: few; j_call: TRBJ2-5; cdr3_nt: TGTGCCAGCAGCCGGACAGTGCAGGGGAGAAGGACCCAGTACTTC; cdr3_aa: CASSRTVQGRRTQYF
d_call: -; v_call: TRBV20-1; cdr3_length: 14; clone_size: many; j_call: TRBJ2-1; cdr3_nt: TGCAGTGCTAGGGACCGACAGCGCTACAATGAGCAGTTCTTC; cdr3_aa: CSARDRQRYNEQFF
d_call: -; v_call: TRBV2; cdr3_length: 16; clone_size: few; j_call: TRBJ1-2; cdr3_nt: TGTGCCAGCAGTGGGCAGGCGTTACCCTCTAACTATGGCTACACCTTC; cdr3_aa: CASSGQALPSNYGYTF
d_call: TRBD1; v_call: TRBV5-1; cdr3_length: 14; clone_size: many; j_call: TRBJ1-6; cdr3_nt: TGCGCCAGCAGCATAGACAGGGGAAATTCACCCCTCCACTTT; cdr3_aa: CASSIDRGNSPLHF
d_call: -; v_call: TRBV5-1; cdr3_length: 14; clone_size: many; j_call: TRBJ2-1; cdr3_nt: TGCGCCAGCAGCTTGGTGGCGGCGGGCAATGAGCAGTTCTTC; cdr3_aa: CASSLVAAGNEQFF
d_call: -; v_call: TRBV12-3/TRBV12-4; cdr3_length: 13; clone_size: few; j_call: TRBJ1-2; cdr3_nt: TGTGCCAGCACCGAGACAGCCGACTATGGCTACACCTTC; cdr3_aa: CASTETADYGYTF
d_call: -; v_call: TRBV18; cdr3_length: 16; clone_size: -; j_call: TRBJ1-2; cdr3_nt: TGTGCCAGCTCACCCCCGGGACACGAATATAACTATGGCTACACCTTC; cdr3_aa: CASSPPGHEYNYGYTF
d_call: -; v_call: TRBV6-5; cdr3_length: 15; clone_size: few; j_call: TRBJ1-3; cdr3_nt: TGTGCCAGCAGATGGACAGAAGCCTCTGGAAACACCATATATTTT; cdr3_aa: CASRWTEASGNTIYF
d_call: -; v_call: TRBV6-5; cdr3_length: 13; clone_size: few; j_call: TRBJ2-3; cdr3_nt: TGTGCCAGCAGGGGCGTTGGCACAGATACGCAGTATTTT; cdr3_aa: CASRGVGTDTQYF
d_call: -; v_call: TRBV7-2; cdr3_length: 14; clone_size: few; j_call: TRBJ2-2; cdr3_nt: TGTGCCAGCAGCTTCGGCCTGAACACCGGGGAGCTGTTTTTT; cdr3_aa: CASSFGLNTGELFF
d_call: -; v_call: TRBV7-2; cdr3_length: 16; clone_size: many; j_call: TRBJ2-1; cdr3_nt: TGTGCCAGCAGCTCACGTTTTTCGGGATCCTACAATGAGCAGTTCTTC; cdr3_aa: CASSSRFSGSYNEQFF
d_call: -; v_call: TRBV29-1; cdr3_length: 12; clone_size: -; j_call: TRBJ1-1; cdr3_nt: TGCAGCGTTAATACAGGGTACACTGAAGCTTTCTTT; cdr3_aa: CSVNTGYTEAFF
d_call: TRBD1; v_call: TRBV4-3; cdr3_length: 16; clone_size: -; j_call: TRBJ1-2; cdr3_nt: TGCGCCAGCAGAAACTTTTACAGGGGAATAGACTATGGCTACACCTTC; cdr3_aa: CASRNFYRGIDYGYTF
d_call: TRBD1; v_call: TRBV7-2; cdr3_length: 14; clone_size: few; j_call: TRBJ2-2; cdr3_nt: TGTGCCAGCCAGACAGGGGCTGGGACCGGGGAGCTGTTTTTT; cdr3_aa: CASQTGAGTGELFF
d_call: -; v_call: TRBV10-3; cdr3_length: 12; clone_size: few; j_call: TRBJ1-5; cdr3_nt: TGTGCCATCAGTGGGCCCAATCAGCCCCAGCATTTT; cdr3_aa: CAISGPNQPQHF
d_call: -; v_call: TRBV9; cdr3_length: 19; clone_size: -; j_call: TRBJ2-3; cdr3_nt: TGTGCCAGCAGCGTAGGGCAGGGGGCAGTAGCGGGAGTCACAGATACGCAGTATTTT; cdr3_aa: CASSVGQGAVAGVTDTQYF
d_call: -; v_call: TRBV18; cdr3_length: 15; clone_size: few; j_call: TRBJ1-2; cdr3_nt: TGTGCCAGCTCACCGGGCGGGCTAGCTAACTATGGCTACACCTTC; cdr3_aa: CASSPGGLANYGYTF
d_call: -; v_call: TRBV2; cdr3_length: 11; clone_size: many; j_call: TRBJ2-5; cdr3_nt: TGTGCCAGCAGTGAGGGGGCCCCAAAGGGCTTC; cdr3_aa: CASSEGAPKGF
d_call: -; v_call: TRBV27; cdr3_length: 14; clone_size: many; j_call: TRBJ2-3; cdr3_nt: TGTGCCAGCAGCCATGGGGGGCTAACAGATACGCAGTATTTT; cdr3_aa: CASSHGGLTDTQYF
d_call: -; v_call: TRBV29-1; cdr3_length: 10; clone_size: -; j_call: TRBJ2-2; cdr3_nt: TGCAGCGTTGAAACCGGGGAGCTGTTTTTT; cdr3_aa: CSVETGELFF
d_call: -; v_call: TRBV5-1; cdr3_length: 16; clone_size: many; j_call: TRBJ2-7; cdr3_nt: TGCGCCAGCAGCTTGGTCGGAGGGGGAACGGACTACGAGCAGTACTTC; cdr3_aa: CASSLVGGGTDYEQYF
d_call: -; v_call: TRBV14; cdr3_length: 14; clone_size: -; j_call: TRBJ2-7; cdr3_nt: TGTGCCAGCAGCCAAGTTCCGGGCGTAGACGAGCAGTACTTC; cdr3_aa: CASSQVPGVDEQYF
d_call: -; v_call: TRBV24-1; cdr3_length: 13; clone_size: -; j_call: TRBJ2-2; cdr3_nt: TGTGCCACCAGTGATCAGAACACCGGGGAGCTGTTTTTT; cdr3_aa: CATSDQNTGELFF
d_call: -; v_call: TRBV6-4; cdr3_length: 13; clone_size: few; j_call: TRBJ2-1; cdr3_nt: TGTGCCAGCAGTGGAGGGACCAGCAATGAGCAGTTCTTC; cdr3_aa: CASSGGTSNEQFF
d_call: TRBD2; v_call: TRBV5-1; cdr3_length: 16; clone_size: -; j_call: TRBJ2-3; cdr3_nt: TGCGCCAGCAGCCCTGTGGGTAGCGGGGGGACAGATACGCAGTATTTT; cdr3_aa: CASSPVGSGGTDTQYF
d_call: TRBD1; v_call: TRBV7-9; cdr3_length: 16; clone_size: few; j_call: TRBJ1-4; cdr3_nt: TGTGCCAGCAGCTTCCGACAGGGGGCAACTAATGAAAAACTGTTTTTT; cdr3_aa: CASSFRQGATNEKLFF
d_call: -; v_call: TRBV4-2; cdr3_length: 13; clone_size: few; j_call: TRBJ2-1; cdr3_nt: TGTGCCAGCAGCCAAGTAGGGGCCCTTGAGCAGTTCTTC; cdr3_aa: CASSQVGALEQFF
d_call: -; v_call: TRBV4-1; cdr3_length: 15; clone_size: few; j_call: TRBJ1-2; cdr3_nt: TGCGCCAGCAGCCAAGGGCGGGGGAACGACTATGGCTACACCTTC; cdr3_aa: CASSQGRGNDYGYTF
d_call: TRBD2; v_call: TRBV5-1; cdr3_length: 15; clone_size: -; j_call: TRBJ2-3; cdr3_nt: TGCGCCAGCAGCTTTGGGACTAGCGGCACAGATACGCAGTATTTT; cdr3_aa: CASSFGTSGTDTQYF
d_call: TRBD2; v_call: TRBV7-2; cdr3_length: 16; clone_size: few; j_call: TRBJ2-4; cdr3_nt: TGTGCCAGCAGCTTAGAGCCGACTAGCGGGGGATCCATTCAGTACTTC; cdr3_aa: CASSLEPTSGGSIQYF
d_call: TRBD1; v_call: TRBV20-1; cdr3_length: 14; clone_size: many; j_call: TRBJ1-4; cdr3_nt: TGCAGTGCTAGGCTCCGGGACAGCAGTAAAAAACTGTTTTTT; cdr3_aa: CSARLRDSSKKLFF
d_call: TRBD1; v_call: TRBV19; cdr3_length: 18; clone_size: few; j_call: TRBJ1-6; cdr3_nt: TGTGCCAGTAGCGGGACAGGGGGCGATTGGCCCTATAATTCACCCCTCCACTTT; cdr3_aa: CASSGTGGDWPYNSPLHF
d_call: -; v_call: TRBV24-1; cdr3_length: 15; clone_size: -; j_call: TRBJ2-7; cdr3_nt: TGTGCCACCAGTGATTTGAATAGGGTCTTCTACGAGCAGTACTTC; cdr3_aa: CATSDLNRVFYEQYF
d_call: -; v_call: TRBV5-5; cdr3_length: 16; clone_size: few; j_call: TRBJ2-1; cdr3_nt: TGTGCCAGCAGCTTTGAAGCTCAGGGGGGCTACAATGAGCAGTTCTTC; cdr3_aa: CASSFEAQGGYNEQFF
d_call: -; v_call: TRBV27; cdr3_length: 16; clone_size: -; j_call: TRBJ1-1; cdr3_nt: TGTGCCAGCAGTTTATCCCCTTCGGCAGTGCGTACTGAAGCTTTCTTT; cdr3_aa: CASSLSPSAVRTEAFF
d_call: -; v_call: TRBV28; cdr3_length: 14; clone_size: -; j_call: TRBJ1-2; cdr3_nt: TGTGCCAGCAGTTTAACAGGGCCCTACGATGGCTACACCTTC; cdr3_aa: CASSLTGPYDGYTF
d_call: -; v_call: TRBV12-5; cdr3_length: 16; clone_size: many; j_call: TRBJ2-7; cdr3_nt: TGTGCTAGTGGTTTGGGGGGGGACACAATCTCCTACGAGCAGTACTTC; cdr3_aa: CASGLGGDTISYEQYF
d_call: -; v_call: TRBV5-6; cdr3_length: 13; clone_size: many; j_call: TRBJ2-7; cdr3_nt: TGTGCCAGCAGCCCGAGGAGGTCGTACGAGCAGTACTTC; cdr3_aa: CASSPRRSYEQYF
d_call: -; v_call: TRBV10-3; cdr3_length: 14; clone_size: -; j_call: TRBJ2-2; cdr3_nt: TGTGCCATCAGTGACCGAACAGATACCGGGGAGCTGTTTTTT; cdr3_aa: CAISDRTDTGELFF